The sequence of this TCR beta chain was determined in a study of cytomegalovirus exposure and HLA in healthy donors. The PCR was carried out with 60 Vbeta primers and 13 Jbeta primers. The protocol was immunoSEQ multiplex PCR, while the TCRdb copy is restricted to in-frame clones and leaves out a portion. Of about 170,000 clones in the sample, approximately 80% were seen once. The CDR3 has 18 residues. V was clipped by 6 bases and J by 3 bases, with 24 bases between them. From germline, CDR1 is SGHDN and CDR2 FVKESK. The TCR sequence derives from a male donor in good health and CMV-seronegative. Specimen: PBMCs. The V and J genes are TRBV14 and TRBJ1-5, with D perhaps TRBD1 (5 bases). The CDR3 reads CASSQKSDSDDFNQPQHF. CDR3 in DNA: TGTGCCAGCAGTCAGAAATCCGACAGCGACGATTTCAATCAGCCCCAGCATTTT.